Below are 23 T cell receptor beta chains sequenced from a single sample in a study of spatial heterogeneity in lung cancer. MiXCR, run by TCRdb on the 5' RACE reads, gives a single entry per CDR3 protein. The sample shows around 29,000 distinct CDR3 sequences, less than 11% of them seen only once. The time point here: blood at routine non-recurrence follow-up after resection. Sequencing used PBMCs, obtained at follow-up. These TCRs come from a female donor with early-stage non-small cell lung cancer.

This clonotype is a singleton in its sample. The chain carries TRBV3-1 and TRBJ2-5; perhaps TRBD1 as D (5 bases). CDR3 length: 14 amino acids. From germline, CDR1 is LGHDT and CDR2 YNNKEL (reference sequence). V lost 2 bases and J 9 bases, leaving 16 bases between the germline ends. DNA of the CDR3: TGTGCCAGCAGCCAATTCAACGGGCAAGGGGCCCAGTACTTC. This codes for CASSQFNGQGAQYF.

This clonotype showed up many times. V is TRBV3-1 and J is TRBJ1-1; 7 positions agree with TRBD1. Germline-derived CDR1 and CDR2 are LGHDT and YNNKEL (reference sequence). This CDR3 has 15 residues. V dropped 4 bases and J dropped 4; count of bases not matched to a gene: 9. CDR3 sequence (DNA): TGTGCCAGCAGCCCCAAGGGGGCAGGCGGCACTGAAGCTTTCTTT. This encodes CASSPKGAGGTEAFF.

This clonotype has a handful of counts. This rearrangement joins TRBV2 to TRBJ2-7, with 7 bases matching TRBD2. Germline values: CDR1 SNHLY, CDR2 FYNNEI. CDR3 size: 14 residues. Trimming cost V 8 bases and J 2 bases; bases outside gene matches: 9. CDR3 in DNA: TGTGCCAGCGCGGCGGGGGAATATGCCTACGAGCAGTACTTC. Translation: CASAAGEYAYEQYF.

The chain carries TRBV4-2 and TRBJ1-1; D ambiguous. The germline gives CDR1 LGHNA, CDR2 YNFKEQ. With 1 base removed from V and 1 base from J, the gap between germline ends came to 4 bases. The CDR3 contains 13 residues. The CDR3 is CASSQARNTEAFF. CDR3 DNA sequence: TGTGCCAGCAGCCAAGCCAGGAACACTGAAGCTTTCTTT.

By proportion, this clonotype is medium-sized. The CDR3 coding sequence is TGCGCCAGCAGCTTCGGGCTAGCGGGGACTCCATACAATGAGCAGTTCTTC. Protein product: CASSFGLAGTPYNEQFF. The chain is built from TRBV5-1 and TRBJ2-1; 9 nucleotides agree with TRBD2. The CDR3 covers 17 residues. CDR1 and CDR2 (germline): SGHRS, YFSETQ. The V segment lost 2 bases and the J segment 4 bases; nucleotides outside the gene matches: 10.

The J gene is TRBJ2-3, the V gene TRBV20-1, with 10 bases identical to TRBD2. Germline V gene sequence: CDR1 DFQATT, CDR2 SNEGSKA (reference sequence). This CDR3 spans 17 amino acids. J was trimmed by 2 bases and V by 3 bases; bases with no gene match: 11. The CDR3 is CSASSFASGGSTDTQYF. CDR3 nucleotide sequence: TGCAGTGCTAGTAGTTTTGCTAGCGGGGGTTCCACAGATACGCAGTATTTT.

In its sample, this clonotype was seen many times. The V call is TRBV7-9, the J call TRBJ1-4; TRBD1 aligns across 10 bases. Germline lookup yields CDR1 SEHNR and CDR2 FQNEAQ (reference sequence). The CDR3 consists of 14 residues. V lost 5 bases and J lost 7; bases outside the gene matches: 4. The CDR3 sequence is CASSVTGGREKLFF. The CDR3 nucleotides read TGTGCCAGCAGCGTGACAGGGGGCCGTGAAAAACTGTTTTTT.

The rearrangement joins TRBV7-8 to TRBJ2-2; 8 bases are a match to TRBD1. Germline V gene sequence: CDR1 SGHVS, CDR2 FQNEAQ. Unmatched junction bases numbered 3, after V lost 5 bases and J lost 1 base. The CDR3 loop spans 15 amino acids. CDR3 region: CASSAGTGNTGELFF. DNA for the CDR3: TGTGCCAGCAGCGCCGGGACAGGGAACACCGGGGAGCTGTTTTTT.

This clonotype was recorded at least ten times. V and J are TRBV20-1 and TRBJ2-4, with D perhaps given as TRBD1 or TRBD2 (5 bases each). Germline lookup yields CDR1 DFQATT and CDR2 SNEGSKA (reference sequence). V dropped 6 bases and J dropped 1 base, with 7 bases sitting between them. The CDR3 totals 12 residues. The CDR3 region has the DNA TGCAGTGCCGAGGGGGCCAAAAACATTCAGTACTTC. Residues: CSAEGAKNIQYF.

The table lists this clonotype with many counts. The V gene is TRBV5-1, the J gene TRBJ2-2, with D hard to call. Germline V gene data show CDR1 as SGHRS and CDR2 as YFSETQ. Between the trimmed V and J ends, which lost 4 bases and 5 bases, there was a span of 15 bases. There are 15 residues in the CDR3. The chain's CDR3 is CASSELLRSTGELFF. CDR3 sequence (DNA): TGCGCCAGCAGCGAGCTCCTCAGAAGTACCGGGGAGCTGTTTTTT.

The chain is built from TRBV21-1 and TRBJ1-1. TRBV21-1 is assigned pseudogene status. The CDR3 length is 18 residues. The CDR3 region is CASSKVRLLQWGNTEAFF. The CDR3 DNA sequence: TGTGCCAGCAGCAAAGTCCGTCTCCTTCAGTGGGGGAACACTGAAGCTTTCTTT.

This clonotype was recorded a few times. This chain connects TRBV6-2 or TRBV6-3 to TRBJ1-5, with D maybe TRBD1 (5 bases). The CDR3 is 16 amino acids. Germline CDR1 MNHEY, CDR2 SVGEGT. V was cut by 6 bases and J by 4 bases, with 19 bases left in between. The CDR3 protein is CASSSRARGWNQPQHF. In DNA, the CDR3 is TGTGCCAGCAGCTCGCGTGCTCGGGGGTGGAATCAGCCCCAGCATTTT.

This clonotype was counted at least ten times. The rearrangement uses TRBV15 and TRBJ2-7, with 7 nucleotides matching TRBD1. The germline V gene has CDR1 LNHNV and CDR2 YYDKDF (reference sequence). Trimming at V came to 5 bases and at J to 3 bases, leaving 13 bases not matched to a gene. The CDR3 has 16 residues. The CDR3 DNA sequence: TGTGCCACCAGCCGCAACCTCCGACAGGGCGGCTACGAGCAGTACTTC. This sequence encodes CATSRNLRQGGYEQYF.

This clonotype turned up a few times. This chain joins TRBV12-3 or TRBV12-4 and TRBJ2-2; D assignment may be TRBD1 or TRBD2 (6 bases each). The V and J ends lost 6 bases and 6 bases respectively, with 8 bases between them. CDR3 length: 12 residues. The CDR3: CASSRGPGELFF. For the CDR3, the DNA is TGTGCCAGCAGCCGGGGGCCCGGGGAGCTGTTTTTT.

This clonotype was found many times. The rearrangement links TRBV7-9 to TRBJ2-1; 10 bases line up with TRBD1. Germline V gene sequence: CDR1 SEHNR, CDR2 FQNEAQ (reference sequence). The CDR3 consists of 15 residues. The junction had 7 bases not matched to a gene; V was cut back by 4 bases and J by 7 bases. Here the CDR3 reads CASSSTGGAGNEQFF. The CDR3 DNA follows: TGTGCCAGCAGCTCGACAGGGGGCGCGGGTAATGAGCAGTTCTTC.

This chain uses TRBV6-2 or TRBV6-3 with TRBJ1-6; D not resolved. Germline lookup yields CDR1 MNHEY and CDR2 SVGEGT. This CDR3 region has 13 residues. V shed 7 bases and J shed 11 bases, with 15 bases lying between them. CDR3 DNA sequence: TGTGCCAGCACCCCCGGAGCATCTCCACCCCTCCACTTT. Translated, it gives CASTPGASPPLHF.

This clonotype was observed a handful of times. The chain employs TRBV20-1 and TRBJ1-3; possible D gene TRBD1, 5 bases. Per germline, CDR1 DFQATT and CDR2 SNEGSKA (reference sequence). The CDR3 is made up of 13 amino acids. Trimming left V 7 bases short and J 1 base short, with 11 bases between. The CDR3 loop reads CSVAGSSGNTIYF. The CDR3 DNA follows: TGCAGTGTGGCAGGGTCTTCTGGAAACACCATATATTTT.

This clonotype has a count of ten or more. DNA for the CDR3: TGCAGCGTTGGGGATACGCAGTATTTT. Its protein is CSVGDTQYF. V usage is TRBV29-1 and J usage is TRBJ2-3; D is unclear. The CDR3 contains 9 residues. The germline V gene encodes CDR1 SQVTM and CDR2 ANQGSEA. Deletions cut 4 bases from V and 6 bases from J, with 2 bases between.

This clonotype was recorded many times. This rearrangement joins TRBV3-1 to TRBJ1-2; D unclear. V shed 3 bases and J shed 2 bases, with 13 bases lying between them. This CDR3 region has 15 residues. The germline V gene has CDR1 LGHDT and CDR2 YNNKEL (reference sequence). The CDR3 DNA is TGTGCCAGCAGCCATCGGGAGGCGGGGAACTATGGCTACACCTTC. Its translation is CASSHREAGNYGYTF. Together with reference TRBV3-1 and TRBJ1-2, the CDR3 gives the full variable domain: DTAVSQTPKYLVTQMGNDKSIKCEQNLGHDTMYWYKQDSKKFLKIMFSYNNKELIINETVPNRFSPKSPDKAHLNLHINSLELGDSAVYFCASSHREAGNYGYTFGSGTRLTVV.

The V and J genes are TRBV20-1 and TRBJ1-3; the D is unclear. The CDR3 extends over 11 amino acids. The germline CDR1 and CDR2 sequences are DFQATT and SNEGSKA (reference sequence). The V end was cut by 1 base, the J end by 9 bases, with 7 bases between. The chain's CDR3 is CSARGSGTIYF. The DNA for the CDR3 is TGCAGTGCTAGAGGCAGCGGCACCATATATTTT.

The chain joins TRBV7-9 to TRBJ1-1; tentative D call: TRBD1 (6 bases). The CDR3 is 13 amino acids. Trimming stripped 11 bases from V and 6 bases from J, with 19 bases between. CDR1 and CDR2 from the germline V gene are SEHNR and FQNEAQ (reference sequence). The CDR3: CAASRGSEAEAFF. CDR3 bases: TGTGCCGCGTCAAGGGGGTCTGAGGCTGAAGCTTTCTTT.

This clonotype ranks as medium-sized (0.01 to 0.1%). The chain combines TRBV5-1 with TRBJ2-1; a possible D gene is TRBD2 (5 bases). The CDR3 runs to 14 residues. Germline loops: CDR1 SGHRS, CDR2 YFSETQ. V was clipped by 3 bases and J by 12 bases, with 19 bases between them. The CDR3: CASSSALTQRGQFF. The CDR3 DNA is TGCGCCAGCAGCTCCGCGCTGACCCAACGGGGGCAGTTCTTC.

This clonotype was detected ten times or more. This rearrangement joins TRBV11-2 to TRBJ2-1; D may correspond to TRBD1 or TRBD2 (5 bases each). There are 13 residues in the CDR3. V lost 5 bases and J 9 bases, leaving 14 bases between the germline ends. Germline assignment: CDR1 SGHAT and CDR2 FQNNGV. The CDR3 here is CASSQFRGGEQFF. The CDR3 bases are TGTGCCAGCAGCCAATTTCGGGGCGGTGAGCAGTTCTTC.